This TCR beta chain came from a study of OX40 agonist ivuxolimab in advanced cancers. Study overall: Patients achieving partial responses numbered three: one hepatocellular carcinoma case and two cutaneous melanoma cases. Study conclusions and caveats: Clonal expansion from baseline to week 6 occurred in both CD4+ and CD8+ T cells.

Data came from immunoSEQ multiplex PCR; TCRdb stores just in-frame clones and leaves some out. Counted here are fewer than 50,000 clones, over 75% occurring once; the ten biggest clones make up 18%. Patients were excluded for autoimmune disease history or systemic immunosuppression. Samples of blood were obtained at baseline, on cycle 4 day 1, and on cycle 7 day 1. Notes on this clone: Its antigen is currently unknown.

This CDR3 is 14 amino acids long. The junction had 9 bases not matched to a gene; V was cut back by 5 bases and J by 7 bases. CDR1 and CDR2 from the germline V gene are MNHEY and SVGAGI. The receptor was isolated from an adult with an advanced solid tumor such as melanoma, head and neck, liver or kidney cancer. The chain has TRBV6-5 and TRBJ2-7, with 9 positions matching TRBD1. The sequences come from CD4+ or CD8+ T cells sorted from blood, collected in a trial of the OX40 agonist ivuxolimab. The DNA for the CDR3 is TGTGCCAGCAGTCCCGGGACAGGGTCCTTGGAGCAGTACTTC. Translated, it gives CASSPGTGSLEQYF.